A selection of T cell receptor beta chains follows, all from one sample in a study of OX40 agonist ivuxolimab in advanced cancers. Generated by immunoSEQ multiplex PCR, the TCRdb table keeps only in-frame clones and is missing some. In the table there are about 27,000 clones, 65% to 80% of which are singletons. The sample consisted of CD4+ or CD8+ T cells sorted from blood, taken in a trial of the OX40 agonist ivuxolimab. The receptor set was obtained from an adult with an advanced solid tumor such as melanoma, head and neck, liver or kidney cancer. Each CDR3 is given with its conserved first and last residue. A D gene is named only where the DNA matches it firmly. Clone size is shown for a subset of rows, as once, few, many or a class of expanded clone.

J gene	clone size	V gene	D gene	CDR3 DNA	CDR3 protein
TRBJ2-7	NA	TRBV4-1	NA	TGCGCCAGCAGCCTTCGGGACTGGAGCTCCTACGAGCAGTACTTC	CASSLRDWSSYEQYF
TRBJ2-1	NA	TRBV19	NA	TGTGCCAGTAGCCCCTCCCCTAACAATGAGCAGTTCTTC	CASSPSPNNEQFF
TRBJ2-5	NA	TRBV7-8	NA	TGTGCCAGCAGCTTAAAGGACCCCGCAGAGCCTCAAGAGACCCAGTACTTC	CASSLKDPAEPQETQYF
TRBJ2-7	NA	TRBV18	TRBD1	TGTGCCAGCTCACCACCTGACAGGGGGAAATACGAGCAGTACTTC	CASSPPDRGKYEQYF
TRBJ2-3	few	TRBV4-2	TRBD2	TGTGCCAGCAGCCAAGATAGCGGGGGGCCAGATACGCAGTATTTT	CASSQDSGGPDTQYF
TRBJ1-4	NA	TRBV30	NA	TGTGCCTGGGACGGGGGGGTCGGTGAAAAACTGTTTTTT	CAWDGGVGEKLFF
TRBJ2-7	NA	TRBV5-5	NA	TGTGCCAGCAGCACGCTCAGCCAGGCGGGGAGCTCCTACGAGCAGTACTTC	CASSTLSQAGSSYEQYF
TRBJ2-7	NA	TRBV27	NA	TGTGCCAGCAGTCTAACCCGGGACACACCCTACGAGCAGTACTTC	CASSLTRDTPYEQYF
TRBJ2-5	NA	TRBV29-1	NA	TGCAGCGTTGATGACGGGGGCCTTCAAGAGACCCAGTACTTC	CSVDDGGLQETQYF
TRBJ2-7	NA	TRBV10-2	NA	TGCGCCAGCAGTGAGTCGCCCGGCTACGAGCAGTACTTC	CASSESPGYEQYF
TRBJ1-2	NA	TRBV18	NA	TGTGCCAGCTCACCAACTCGGGAGGGCGACTATGGCTACACCTTC	CASSPTREGDYGYTF
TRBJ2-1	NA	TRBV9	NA	TGTGCCAGCAGCCCCCGCCAGTACAATGAGCAGTTCTTC	CASSPRQYNEQFF
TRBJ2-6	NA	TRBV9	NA	TGTGCCAGCAGCGTCCACTCAGGTCTCTCTGGGGCCAACGTCCTGACTTTC	CASSVHSGLSGANVLTF
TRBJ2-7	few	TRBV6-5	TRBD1	TGTGCCAGCAGCTACGGACAGGGTGCCCCCTACGAGCAGTACTTC	CASSYGQGAPYEQYF
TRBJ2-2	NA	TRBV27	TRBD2	TGTGCCAGCAGTTTGCTAGCGGGAGTCACCGGGGAGCTGTTTTTT	CASSLLAGVTGELFF
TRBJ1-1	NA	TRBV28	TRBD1	TGTGCCAGCAGTCCAGACAGGGTGCAGGCTTTCTTT	CASSPDRVQAFF
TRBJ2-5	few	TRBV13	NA	TGTGCCAGCAGCTTAGGCGGTGCATATGCGGAGACCCAGTACTTC	CASSLGGAYAETQYF
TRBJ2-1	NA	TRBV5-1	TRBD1	TGCGCCAGCAGCTTGGCACCGGGACAGGGGGCCTTCCGGGCCAATGAGCAGTTCTTC	CASSLAPGQGAFRANEQFF
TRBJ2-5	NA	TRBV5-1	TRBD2	TGCGCCAGCAGCTCAGCGGGAGTAGAGACCCAGTACTTC	CASSSAGVETQYF
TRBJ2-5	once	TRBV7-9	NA	TGTGCCAGCAGCCCACTCGTAGGACGCCACCAAGAGACCCAGTACTTC	CASSPLVGRHQETQYF
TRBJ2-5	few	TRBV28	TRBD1	TGTGCCAGCAGTTCAGACCAACAGGGGGCTTGGGAGACCCAGTACTTC	CASSSDQQGAWETQYF
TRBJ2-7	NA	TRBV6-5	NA	TGTGCCAGCAGTTACAACGGGCCCCCCTACGAGCAGTACTTC	CASSYNGPPYEQYF
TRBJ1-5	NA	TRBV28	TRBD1	TGTGCCAGCAGTCCGCAGACAGGGATAGGGCAGCCCCAGCATTTT	CASSPQTGIGQPQHF
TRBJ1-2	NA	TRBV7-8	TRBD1	TGTGCCAGCAGCTTACAAAGGACAGGGGGCGTCCCCTATGGCTACACCTTC	CASSLQRTGGVPYGYTF
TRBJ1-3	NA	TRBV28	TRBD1	TGTGCCAGCAGCTGGACAGGGTTTTCTGGAAACACCATATATTTT	CASSWTGFSGNTIYF
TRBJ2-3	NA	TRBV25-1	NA	TGTGCCAGCAGTGAATGGCCCCGTAGAGATACGCAGTATTTT	CASSEWPRRDTQYF
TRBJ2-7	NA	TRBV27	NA	TGTGCCAGCAGTTTATTTCCGCGGGATGCTTCCTACGAGCAGTACTTC	CASSLFPRDASYEQYF
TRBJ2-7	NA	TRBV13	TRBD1	TGTGCCAGCTCCCAACAGGGGGCGCGGGGCGAGCAGTACTTC	CASSQQGARGEQYF
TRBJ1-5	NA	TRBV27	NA	TGTGCCAGCAGTTTTTCGGGTTATCAGCCCCAGCATTTT	CASSFSGYQPQHF
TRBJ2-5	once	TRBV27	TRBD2	TGTGCCAGCAGTCCACGGGGGGATAGCCAAGAGACCCAGTACTTC	CASSPRGDSQETQYF
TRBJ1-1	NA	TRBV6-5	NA	TGTGCCAGCAGTTCCCCCGGGATCGGAGACACTGAAGCTTTCTTT	CASSSPGIGDTEAFF
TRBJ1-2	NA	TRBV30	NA	TGTGCCTGGAGTCCTACTTCTAACTATGGCTACACCTTC	CAWSPTSNYGYTF
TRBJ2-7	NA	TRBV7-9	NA	TGTGCCAGCAGCTTAGGTCGTCCCCCTCTAGGCGAGCAGTACTTC	CASSLGRPPLGEQYF